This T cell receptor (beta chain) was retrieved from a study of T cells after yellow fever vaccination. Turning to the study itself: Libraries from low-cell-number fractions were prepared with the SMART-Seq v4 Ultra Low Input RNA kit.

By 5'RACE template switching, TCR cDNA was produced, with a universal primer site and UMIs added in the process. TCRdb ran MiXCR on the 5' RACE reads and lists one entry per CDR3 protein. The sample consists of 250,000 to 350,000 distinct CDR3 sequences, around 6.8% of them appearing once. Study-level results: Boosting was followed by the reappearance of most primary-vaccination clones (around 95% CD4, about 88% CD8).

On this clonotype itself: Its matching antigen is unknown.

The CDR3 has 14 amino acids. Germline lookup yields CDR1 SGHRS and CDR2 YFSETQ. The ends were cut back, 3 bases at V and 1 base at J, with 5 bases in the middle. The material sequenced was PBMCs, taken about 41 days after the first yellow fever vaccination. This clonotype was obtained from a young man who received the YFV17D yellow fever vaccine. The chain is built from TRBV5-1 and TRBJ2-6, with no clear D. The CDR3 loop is CASSSISGANVLTF. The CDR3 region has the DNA TGCGCCAGCAGCTCCATATCTGGGGCCAACGTCCTGACTTTC.